This entry concerns a single T cell receptor beta chain. Its target is not known. Via MiXCR, TCRdb re-called the reads, giving one row per CDR3 protein. The profile covers around 900,000 distinct CDR3 sequences, with more than 25% appearing a single time and about 14% taken by the ten largest. The sample originates from a study of T cell repertoires in cytomegalovirus infection. J lost 0 bases, V lost 5 bases, and 6 bases had no gene match. CDR1 and CDR2 from the germline V gene are SNHLY and FYNNEI. CDR3 length: 15 amino acids. This TCR was sampled from a human donor in good health (CMV status not recorded). Some clones in this sample may be carry-over from other donors' samples. Here the sequenced sample was cultured CD8+ T cells from PBMCs, taken from culture after CMV antigen stimulation. The chain carries TRBV2 and TRBJ1-1, with 7 nucleotides matching TRBD1. CDR3 in amino acids: CASSFTGQMNTEAFF. The CDR3 DNA follows: TGTGCCAGCAGTTTCACGGGACAGATGAACACTGAAGCTTTCTTT.